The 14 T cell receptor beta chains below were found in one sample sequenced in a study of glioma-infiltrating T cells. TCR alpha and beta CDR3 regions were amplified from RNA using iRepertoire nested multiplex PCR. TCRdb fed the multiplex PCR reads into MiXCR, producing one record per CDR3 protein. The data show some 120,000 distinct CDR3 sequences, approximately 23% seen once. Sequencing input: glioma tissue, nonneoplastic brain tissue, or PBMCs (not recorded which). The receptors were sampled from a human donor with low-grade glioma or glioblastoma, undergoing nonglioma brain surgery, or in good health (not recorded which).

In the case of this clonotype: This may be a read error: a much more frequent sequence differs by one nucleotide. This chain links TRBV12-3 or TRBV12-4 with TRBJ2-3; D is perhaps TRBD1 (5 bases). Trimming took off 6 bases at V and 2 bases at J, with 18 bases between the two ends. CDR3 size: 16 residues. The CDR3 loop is CASSLKPDTYTDTQYF. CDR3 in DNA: TGTGCCAGCAGCCTAAAACCGGACACCTACACAGATACGCAGTATTTT.

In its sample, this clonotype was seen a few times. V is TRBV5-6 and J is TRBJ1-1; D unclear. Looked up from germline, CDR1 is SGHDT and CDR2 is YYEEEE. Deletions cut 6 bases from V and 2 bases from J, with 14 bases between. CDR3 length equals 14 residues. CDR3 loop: CASTHVTVNTEAFF. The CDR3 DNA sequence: TGTGCCAGCACCCACGTGACGGTCAACACTGAAGCTTTCTTT.

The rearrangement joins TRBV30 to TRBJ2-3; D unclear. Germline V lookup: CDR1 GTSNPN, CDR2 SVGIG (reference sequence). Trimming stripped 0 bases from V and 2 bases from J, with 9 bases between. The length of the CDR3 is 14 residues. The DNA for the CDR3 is TGTGCCTGGAGTGTTGAGCCGATCACAGATACGCAGTATTTT. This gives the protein CAWSVEPITDTQYF.

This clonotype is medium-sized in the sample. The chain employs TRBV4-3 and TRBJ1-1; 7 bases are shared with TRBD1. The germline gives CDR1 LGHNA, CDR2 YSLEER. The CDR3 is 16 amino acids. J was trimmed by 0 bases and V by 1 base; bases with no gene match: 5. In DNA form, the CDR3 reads TGCGCCAGCAGCCAAGGGCAGGGGGGCATGAACACTGAAGCTTTCTTT. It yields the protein CASSQGQGGMNTEAFF.

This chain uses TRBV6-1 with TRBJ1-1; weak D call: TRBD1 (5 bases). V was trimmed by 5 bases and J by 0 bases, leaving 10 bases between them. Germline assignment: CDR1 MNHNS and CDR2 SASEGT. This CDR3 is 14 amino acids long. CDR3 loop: CASSWGSLNTEAFF. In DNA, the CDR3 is TGTGCCAGCAGTTGGGGCAGCCTGAACACTGAAGCTTTCTTT.

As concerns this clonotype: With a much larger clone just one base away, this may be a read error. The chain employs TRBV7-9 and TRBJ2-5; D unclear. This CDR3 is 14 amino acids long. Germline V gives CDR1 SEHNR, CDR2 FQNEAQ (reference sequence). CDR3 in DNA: TGTACCAGCAGCTTAGGCGAAGGTCAAGAGACCCAGTACTTC. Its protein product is CTSSLGEGQETQYF.

The CDR3 reads CSVTLPKGGSDEQFF. The CDR3 nucleotides are TGCAGCGTTACACTCCCCAAGGGGGGGTCGGATGAGCAGTTCTTC. J is TRBJ2-1 and V is TRBV29-1, with a weak D call TRBD2 (7 bases). The CDR3 loop spans 15 amino acids. Germline-derived CDR1 and CDR2 are SQVTM and ANQGSEA. Trimming left V 5 bases short and J 8 bases short, with 22 bases between.

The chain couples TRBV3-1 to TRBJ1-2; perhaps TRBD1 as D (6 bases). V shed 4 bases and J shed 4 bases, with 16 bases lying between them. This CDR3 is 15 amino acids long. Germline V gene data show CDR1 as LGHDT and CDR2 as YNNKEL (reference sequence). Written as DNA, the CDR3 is TGTGCCAGCAGCCTTAGCAGGGGCACGGGCTATGGCTACACCTTC. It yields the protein CASSLSRGTGYGYTF. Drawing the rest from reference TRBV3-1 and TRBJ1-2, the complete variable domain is DTAVSQTPKYLVTQMGNDKSIKCEQNLGHDTMYWYKQDSKKFLKIMFSYNNKELIINETVPNRFSPKSPDKAHLNLHINSLELGDSAVYFCASSLSRGTGYGYTFGSGTRLTVV.

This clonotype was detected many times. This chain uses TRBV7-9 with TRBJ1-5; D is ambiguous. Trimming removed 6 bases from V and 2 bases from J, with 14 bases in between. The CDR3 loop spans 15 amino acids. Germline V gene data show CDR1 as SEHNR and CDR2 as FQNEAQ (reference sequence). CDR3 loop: CASSPNGRGNQPQHF. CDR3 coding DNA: TGTGCCAGCAGTCCCAACGGGAGGGGCAATCAGCCCCAGCATTTT.

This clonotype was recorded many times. DNA of the CDR3: TGCAGTGCTAGAGATAGGAAAAGCAATCAGCCCCAGCATTTT. This translates into CSARDRKSNQPQHF. This chain links TRBV20-1 with TRBJ1-5; D not certain. The germline gives CDR1 DFQATT, CDR2 SNEGSKA (reference sequence). The V end was cut by 0 bases, the J end by 1 base, with 7 bases between. The CDR3 runs to 14 residues.

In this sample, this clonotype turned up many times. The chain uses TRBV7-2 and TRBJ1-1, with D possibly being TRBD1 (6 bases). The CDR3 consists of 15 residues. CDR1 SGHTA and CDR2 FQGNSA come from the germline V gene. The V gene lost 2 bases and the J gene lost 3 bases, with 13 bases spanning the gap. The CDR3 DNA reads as TGTGCCAGCAGCTTAAGGGGGACTTCTGACACTGAAGCTTTCTTT. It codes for CASSLRGTSDTEAFF.

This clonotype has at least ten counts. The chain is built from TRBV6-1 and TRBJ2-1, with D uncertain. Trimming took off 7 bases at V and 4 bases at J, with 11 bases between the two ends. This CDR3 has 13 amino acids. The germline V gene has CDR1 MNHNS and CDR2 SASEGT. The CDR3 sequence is CASNLFRYNEQFF. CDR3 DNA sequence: TGTGCCAGCAATCTGTTCAGGTACAATGAGCAGTTCTTC.

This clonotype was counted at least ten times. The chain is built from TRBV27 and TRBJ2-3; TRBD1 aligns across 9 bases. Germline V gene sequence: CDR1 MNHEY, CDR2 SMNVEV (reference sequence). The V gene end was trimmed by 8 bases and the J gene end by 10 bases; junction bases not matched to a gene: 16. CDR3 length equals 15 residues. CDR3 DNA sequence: TGTGCCAGCTCCCCACAGGGGGCTCGGGTCGTTCCGCAGTATTTT. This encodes CASSPQGARVVPQYF.

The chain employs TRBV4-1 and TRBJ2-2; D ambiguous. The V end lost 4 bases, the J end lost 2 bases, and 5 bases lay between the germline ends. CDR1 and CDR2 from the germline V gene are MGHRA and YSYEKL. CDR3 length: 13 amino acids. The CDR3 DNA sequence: TGCGCCAGCAGCCGATCTAACACCGGGGAGCTGTTTTTT. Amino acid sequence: CASSRSNTGELFF.